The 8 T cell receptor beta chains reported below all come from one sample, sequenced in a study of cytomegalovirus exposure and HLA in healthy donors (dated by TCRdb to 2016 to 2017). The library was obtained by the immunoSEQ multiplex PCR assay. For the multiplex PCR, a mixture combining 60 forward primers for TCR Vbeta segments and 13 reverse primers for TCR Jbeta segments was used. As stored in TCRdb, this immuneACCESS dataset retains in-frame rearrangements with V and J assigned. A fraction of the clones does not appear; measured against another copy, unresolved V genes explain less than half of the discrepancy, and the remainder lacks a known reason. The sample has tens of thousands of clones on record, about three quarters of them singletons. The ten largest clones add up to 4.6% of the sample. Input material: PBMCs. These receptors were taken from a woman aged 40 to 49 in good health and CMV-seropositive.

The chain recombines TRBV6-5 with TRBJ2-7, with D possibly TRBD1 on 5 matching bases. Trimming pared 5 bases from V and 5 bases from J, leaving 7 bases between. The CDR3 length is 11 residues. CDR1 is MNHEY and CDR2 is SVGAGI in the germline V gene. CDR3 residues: CASSEGDEQYF. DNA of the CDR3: TGTGCCAGCAGTGAAGGGGACGAGCAGTACTTC.

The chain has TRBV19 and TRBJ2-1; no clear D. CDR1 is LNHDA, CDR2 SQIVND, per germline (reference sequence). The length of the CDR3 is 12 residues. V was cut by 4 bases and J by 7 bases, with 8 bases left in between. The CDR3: CASSTSGNEQFF. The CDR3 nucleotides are TGTGCCAGTAGTACGTCCGGTAATGAGCAGTTCTTC.

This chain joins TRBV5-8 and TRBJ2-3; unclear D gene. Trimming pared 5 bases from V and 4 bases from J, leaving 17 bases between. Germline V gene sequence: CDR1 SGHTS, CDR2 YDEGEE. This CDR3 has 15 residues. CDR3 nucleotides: TGTGCCAGCAGTACCCGTCGTCAGGTTTCAGATACGCAGTATTTT. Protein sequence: CASSTRRQVSDTQYF.

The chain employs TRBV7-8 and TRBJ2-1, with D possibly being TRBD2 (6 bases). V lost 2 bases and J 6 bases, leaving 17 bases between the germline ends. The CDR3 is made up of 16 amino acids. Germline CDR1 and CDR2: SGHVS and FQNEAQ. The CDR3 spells CASSLRRDRPSNEQFF. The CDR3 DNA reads TGTGCCAGCAGCTTAAGGCGGGATCGGCCCTCCAATGAGCAGTTCTTC.

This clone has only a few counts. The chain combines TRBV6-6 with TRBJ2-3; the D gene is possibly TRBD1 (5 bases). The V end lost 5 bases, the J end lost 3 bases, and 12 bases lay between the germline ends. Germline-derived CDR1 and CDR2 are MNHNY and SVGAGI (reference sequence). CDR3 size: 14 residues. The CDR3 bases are TGTGCCAGCAGTCCCCAGGGTGAGACAGATACGCAGTATTTT. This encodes CASSPQGETDTQYF.

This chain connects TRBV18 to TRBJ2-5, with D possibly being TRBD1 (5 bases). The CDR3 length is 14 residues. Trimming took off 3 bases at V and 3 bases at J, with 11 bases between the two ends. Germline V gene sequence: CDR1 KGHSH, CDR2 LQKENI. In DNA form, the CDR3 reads TGTGCCAGCTCACCCAGGGTATCTAAAGAGACCCAGTACTTC. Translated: CASSPRVSKETQYF. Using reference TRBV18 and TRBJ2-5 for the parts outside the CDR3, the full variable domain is NAGVMQNPRHLVRRRGQEARLRCSPMKGHSHVYWYRQLPEEGLKFMVYLQKENIIDESGMPKERFSAEFPKEGPSILRIQQVVRGDSAAYFCASSPRVSKETQYFGPGTRLLVL.

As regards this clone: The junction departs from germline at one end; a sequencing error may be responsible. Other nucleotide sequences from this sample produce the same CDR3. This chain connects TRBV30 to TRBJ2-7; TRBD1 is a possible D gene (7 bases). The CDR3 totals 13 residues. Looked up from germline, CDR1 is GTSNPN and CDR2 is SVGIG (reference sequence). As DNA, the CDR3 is TGCGCCTGGAGGGGGCTATCGATTTACGAGCAGTACTTC. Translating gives CAWRGLSIYEQYF. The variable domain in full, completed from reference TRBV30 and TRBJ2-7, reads SQTIHQWPATLVQPVGSPLSLECTVEGTSNPNLYWYRQAAGRGLQLLFYSVGIGQISSEVPQNLSASRPQDRQFILSSKKLLLSDSGFYLCAWRGLSIYEQYFGPGTRLTVT.

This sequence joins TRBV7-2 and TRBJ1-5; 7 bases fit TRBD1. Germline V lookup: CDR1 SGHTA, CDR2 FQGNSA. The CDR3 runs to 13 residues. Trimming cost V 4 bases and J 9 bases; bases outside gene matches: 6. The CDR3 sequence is CASSYTGAGPQHF. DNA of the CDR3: TGTGCCAGCAGCTACACAGGGGCTGGGCCCCAGCATTTT.